One and the same sample provided the 13 T cell receptor beta chains below, sequenced in a study of blood T cells in healthy people across ages. It was with a sample-barcoded 5' primer and a J-beta primer mix that a second PCR of about 7 to 12 cycles was run. MiXCR was run by TCRdb on the 5' RACE reads, yielding one entry per CDR3 protein. The sample consists of approximately 1,000,000 distinct CDR3 sequences, over 35% of them appearing once. Sequenced: blood. These receptors were obtained from a woman aged 55-70 years in good health.

This clonotype was seen more than once but under ten times. This rearrangement joins TRBV11-2 to TRBJ2-4; TRBD2 agrees at 13 bases. The J call is uncertain, as TRBJ2-7 better fits the DNA end. The CDR3 sequence is 17 residues long. Germline CDR1 is SGHAT and CDR2 is FQNNGV. The CDR3 coding sequence is TGTGCCAGCAGCTTGGCAGCCGGGACTAGCGGGATTCGCGAGCAGTACTTC. Translating it yields CASSLAAGTSGIREQYF.

This clonotype was observed at least ten times. The V call is TRBV11-2, the J call TRBJ2-7; a weak D match, TRBD1 (8 bases). Trimming shortened V by 0 bases and J by 6 bases, and 21 bases separated the two germline ends. Germline-derived CDR1 and CDR2 are SGHAT and FQNNGV. The CDR3 extends over 17 amino acids. The CDR3 protein is CASSLDGQGGPRREQYF. DNA for the CDR3: TGTGCCAGCAGCTTAGACGGACAGGGAGGGCCTCGTCGCGAGCAGTACTTC.

For this clonotype: The junction and the germline gene differ at one end; a read error may be behind it. The chain joins TRBV20-1 to TRBJ2-5, with a weak D call TRBD2 (5 bases). Per the germline V gene, CDR1 is DFQATT and CDR2 is SNEGSKA (reference sequence). The CDR3 has 17 residues. The CDR3 sequence is CSASRSSGPSYQATQYF. CDR3 in DNA: TGCAGTGCTTCCAGATCGAGCGGACCGTCGTACCAAGCGACCCAGTACTTC.

This chain joins TRBV11-2 and TRBJ2-7, with 7 nucleotides matching TRBD2. Germline assignment: CDR1 SGHAT and CDR2 FQNNGV. The V gene end was trimmed by 5 bases and the J gene end by 6 bases; junction bases not matched to a gene: 10. CDR3 length equals 14 residues. CDR3 nucleotide sequence: TGTGCCAGCAGCCCCGGACTAGGAACGGGCGAGCAGTACTTC. Protein sequence: CASSPGLGTGEQYF.

Concerning this clonotype itself: A much larger clone lies a single base off, so this may be a read error. The CDR3 DNA reads TGTGCCACCGGCAGCGGAGGGACAGATACGCAGTATTTT. This gives the protein CATGSGGTDTQYF. This chain connects TRBV15 to TRBJ2-3; tentatively, D is TRBD2 (6 bases). CDR3 length: 13 amino acids. Germline-derived CDR1 and CDR2 are LNHNV and YYDKDF (reference sequence).

Details on this clonotype: One end of the junction varies from germline; a read error may be responsible. The chain recombines TRBV6-2 or TRBV6-3 with TRBJ2-1, with D tentatively TRBD2 (5 bases). This CDR3 comprises 15 residues. From germline, CDR1 is MNHEY and CDR2 SVGEGT. CDR3 coding DNA: TGTGCCAGCAGCCGGGGTGGCGGACCCTACAATGAGCAGTTTTTC. Protein sequence: CASSRGGGPYNEQFF.

Comments on this clonotype: A much larger clone sits a single nucleotide away, making a read error possible. The gene calls are TRBV4-1 and TRBJ2-7; D possibly corresponds to TRBD2 (5 bases). The CDR3 covers 14 residues. Germline V lookup: CDR1 MGHRA, CDR2 YSYEKL. V gave up 2 bases and J gave up 3 bases, with 11 bases separating them. The CDR3 region has the DNA TGCGCCAGCAGCCAAAATGGGAGCCTCTACGAGCAGTACTTC. It specifies CASSQNGSLYEQYF.

This rearrangement joins TRBV5-1 to TRBJ2-5; D call uncertain. Germline V CDR1 and CDR2: SGHRS, YFSETQ. Trimming pared 2 bases from V and 2 bases from J, leaving 10 bases between. There are 14 residues in the CDR3. The CDR3 DNA follows: TGCGCCAGCAGCTTTTGGGCTGATCAAGAGACCCAGTACTTC. It is translated as CASSFWADQETQYF.

Worth noting for this clonotype: The junction differs from germline at one of its ends, possibly a read error. The V gene is TRBV20-1, the J gene TRBJ1-2; a possible D gene is TRBD1 (6 bases). Germline CDR1 DFQATT, CDR2 SNEGSKA (reference sequence). The CDR3 consists of 14 residues. This chain's CDR3 is CSARDAGGGYGCTF. Here the CDR3 DNA reads TGCAGTGCTAGAGATGCGGGGGGCGGTTATGGCTGCACCTTC.

CDR3: CASSIKGREVYEQYF. The CDR3 DNA is TGTGCCAGCAGCATCAAAGGGCGGGAGGTCTACGAGCAGTACTTC. The chain links TRBV7-9 to TRBJ2-7; 8 nucleotides line up with TRBD2. The J segment lost 3 bases and the V segment lost 5 bases, leaving 9 bases of the junction unmatched. CDR1 is SEHNR, CDR2 FQNEAQ, per germline (reference sequence). The CDR3 extends over 15 amino acids.

The V gene is TRBV29-1, the J gene TRBJ2-1; 12 nucleotides agree with TRBD2. Germline V gene sequence: CDR1 SQVTM, CDR2 ANQGSEA. The CDR3 has 15 residues. J was trimmed by 2 bases and V by 7 bases; bases with no gene match: 6. CDR3 loop: CSGFPSGRAYNEQFF. The CDR3 nucleotides are TGCAGCGGCTTTCCTAGCGGGAGGGCCTACAATGAGCAGTTCTTC.

The chain uses TRBV29-1 and TRBJ1-3; no reliable D call. V was cut by 2 bases and J by 2 bases, with 7 bases left in between. The CDR3 consists of 13 residues. Germline loops: CDR1 SQVTM, CDR2 ANQGSEA. The CDR3 region is CSVELGTGNTIYF. CDR3 bases: TGCAGCGTTGAATTGGGGACTGGAAACACCATATATTTT.

A remark on this clonotype: The germline gene is not matched at one end of the junction; a read error may be the cause. V usage is TRBV7-9 and J usage is TRBJ2-6, with TRBD1 matching over 7 bases. The CDR3 contains 16 residues. Germline V gives CDR1 SEHNR, CDR2 FQNEAQ (reference sequence). CDR3: CASSTRTGSGANVPTF. CDR3 nucleotide sequence: TGTGCCAGCAGCACCCGGACAGGCTCTGGGGCCAACGTCCCGACTTTC. Full variable domain (missing parts from reference TRBV7-9 and TRBJ2-6): DTGVSQNPRHKITKRGQNVTFRCDPISEHNRLYWYRQTLGQGPEFLTYFQNEAQLEKSRLLSDRFSAERPKGSFSTLEIQRTEQGDSAMYLCASSTRTGSGANVPTFGAGSRLTVL.